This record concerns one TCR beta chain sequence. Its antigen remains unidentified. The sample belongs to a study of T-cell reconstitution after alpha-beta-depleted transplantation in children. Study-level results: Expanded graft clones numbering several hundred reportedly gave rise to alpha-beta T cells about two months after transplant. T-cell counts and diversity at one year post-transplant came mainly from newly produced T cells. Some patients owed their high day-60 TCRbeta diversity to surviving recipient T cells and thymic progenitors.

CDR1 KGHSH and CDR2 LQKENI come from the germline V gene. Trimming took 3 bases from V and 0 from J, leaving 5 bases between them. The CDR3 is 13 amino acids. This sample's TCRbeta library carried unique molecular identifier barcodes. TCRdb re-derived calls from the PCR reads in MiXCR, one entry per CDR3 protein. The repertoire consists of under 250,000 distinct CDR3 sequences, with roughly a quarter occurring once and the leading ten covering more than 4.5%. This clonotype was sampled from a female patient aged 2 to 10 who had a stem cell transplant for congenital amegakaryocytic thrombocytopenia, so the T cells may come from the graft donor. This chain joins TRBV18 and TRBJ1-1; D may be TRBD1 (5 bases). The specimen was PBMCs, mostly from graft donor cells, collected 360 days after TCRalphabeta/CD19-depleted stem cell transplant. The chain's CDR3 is CASSPDMNTEAFF. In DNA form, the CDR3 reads TGTGCCAGCTCACCGGACATGAACACTGAAGCTTTCTTT.